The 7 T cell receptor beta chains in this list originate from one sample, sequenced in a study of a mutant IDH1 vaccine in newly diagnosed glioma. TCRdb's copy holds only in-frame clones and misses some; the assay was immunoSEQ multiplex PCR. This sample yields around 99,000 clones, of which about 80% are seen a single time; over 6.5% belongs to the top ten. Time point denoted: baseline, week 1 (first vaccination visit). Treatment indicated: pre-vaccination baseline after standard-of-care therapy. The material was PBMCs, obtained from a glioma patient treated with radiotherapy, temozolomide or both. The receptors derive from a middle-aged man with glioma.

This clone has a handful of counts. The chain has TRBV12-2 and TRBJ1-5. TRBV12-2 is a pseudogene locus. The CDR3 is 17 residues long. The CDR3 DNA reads TGTGCAAGTCGCCCTCAGGGCGGGGTGGGAGCGAATCAGCCCCAGCATTTT. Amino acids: CASRPQGGVGANQPQHF.

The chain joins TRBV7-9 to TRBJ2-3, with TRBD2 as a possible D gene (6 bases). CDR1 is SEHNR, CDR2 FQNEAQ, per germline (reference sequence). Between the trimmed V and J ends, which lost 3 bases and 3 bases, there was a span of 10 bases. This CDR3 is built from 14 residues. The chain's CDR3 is CASSFSGGTDTQYF. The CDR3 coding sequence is TGTGCCAGCAGCTTTAGCGGTGGGACAGATACGCAGTATTTT. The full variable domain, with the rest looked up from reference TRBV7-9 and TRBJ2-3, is DTGVSQNPRHKITKRGQNVTFRCDPISEHNRLYWYRQTLGQGPEFLTYFQNEAQLEKSRLLSDRFSAERPKGSFSTLEIQRTEQGDSAMYLCASSFSGGTDTQYFGPGTRLTVL.

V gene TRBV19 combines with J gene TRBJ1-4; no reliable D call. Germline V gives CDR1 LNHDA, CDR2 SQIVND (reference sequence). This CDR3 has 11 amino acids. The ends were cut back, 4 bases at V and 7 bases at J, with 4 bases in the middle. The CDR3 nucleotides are TGTGCCAGTAGTAAAGTTGAAAAACTGTTTTTT. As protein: CASSKVEKLFF.

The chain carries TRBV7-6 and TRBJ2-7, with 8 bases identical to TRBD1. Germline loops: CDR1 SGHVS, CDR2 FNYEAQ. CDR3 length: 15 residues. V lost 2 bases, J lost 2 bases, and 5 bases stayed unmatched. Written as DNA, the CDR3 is TGTGCCAGCAGCTTACGGCAGGGGGCCACCTACGAGCAGTACTTC. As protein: CASSLRQGATYEQYF.

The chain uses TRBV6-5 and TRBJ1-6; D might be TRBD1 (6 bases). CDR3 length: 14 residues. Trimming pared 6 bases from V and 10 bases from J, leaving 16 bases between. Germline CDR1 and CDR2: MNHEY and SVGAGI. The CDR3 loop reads CASSESRGRSPLHF. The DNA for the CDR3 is TGTGCCAGCAGCGAGTCCAGGGGAAGATCACCCCTCCACTTT.

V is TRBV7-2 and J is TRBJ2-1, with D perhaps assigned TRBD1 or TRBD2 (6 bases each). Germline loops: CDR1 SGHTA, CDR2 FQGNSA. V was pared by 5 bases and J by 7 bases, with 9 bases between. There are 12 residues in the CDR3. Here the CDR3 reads CASSRGANEQFF. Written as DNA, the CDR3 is TGTGCCAGCAGCAGGGGGGCAAATGAGCAGTTCTTC.

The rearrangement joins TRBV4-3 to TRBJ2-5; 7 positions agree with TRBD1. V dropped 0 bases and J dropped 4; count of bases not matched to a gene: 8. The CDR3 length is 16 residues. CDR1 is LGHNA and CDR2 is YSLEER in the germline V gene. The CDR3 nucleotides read TGCGCCAGCAGCCAAGATGGCAGACAGGGTCGAGAGACCCAGTACTTC. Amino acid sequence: CASSQDGRQGRETQYF.